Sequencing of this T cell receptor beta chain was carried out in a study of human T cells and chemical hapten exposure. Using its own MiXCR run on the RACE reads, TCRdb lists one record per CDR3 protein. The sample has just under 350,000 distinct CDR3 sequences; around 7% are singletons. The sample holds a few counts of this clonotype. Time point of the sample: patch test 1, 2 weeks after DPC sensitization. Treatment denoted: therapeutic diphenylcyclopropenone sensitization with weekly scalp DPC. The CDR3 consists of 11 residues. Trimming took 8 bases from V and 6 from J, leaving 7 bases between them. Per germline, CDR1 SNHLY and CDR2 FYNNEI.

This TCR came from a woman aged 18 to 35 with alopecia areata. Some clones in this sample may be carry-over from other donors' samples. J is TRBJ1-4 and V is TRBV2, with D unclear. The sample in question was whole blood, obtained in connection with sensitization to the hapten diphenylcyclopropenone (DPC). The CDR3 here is CASFYHEKLFF. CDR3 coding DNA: TGTGCCAGCTTTTATCATGAAAAACTGTTTTTT.